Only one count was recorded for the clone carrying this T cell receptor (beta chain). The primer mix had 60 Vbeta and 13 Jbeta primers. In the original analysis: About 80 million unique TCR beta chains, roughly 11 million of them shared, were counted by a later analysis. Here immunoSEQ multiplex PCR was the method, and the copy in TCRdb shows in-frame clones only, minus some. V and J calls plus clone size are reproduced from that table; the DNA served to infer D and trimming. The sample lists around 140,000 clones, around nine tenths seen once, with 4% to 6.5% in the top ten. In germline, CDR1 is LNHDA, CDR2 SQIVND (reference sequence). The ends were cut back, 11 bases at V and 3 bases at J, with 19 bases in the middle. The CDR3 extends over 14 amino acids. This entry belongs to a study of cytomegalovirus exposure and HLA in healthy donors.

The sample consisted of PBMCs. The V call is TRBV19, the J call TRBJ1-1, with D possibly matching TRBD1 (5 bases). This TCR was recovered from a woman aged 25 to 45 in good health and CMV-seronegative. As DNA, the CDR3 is TGTGCCGCGGGGGGGGGATTGGTGGACACTGAAGCTTTCTTT. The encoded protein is CAAGGGLVDTEAFF.